The 5 T cell receptor beta chains listed next were all sequenced from one sample in a study of blood T cell repertoires in COVID-19 (dated by TCRdb to the early 2020s). The library was produced with the immunoSEQ multiplex PCR assay. The source is immuneACCESS, and TCRdb retained only in-frame sequences with V and J called. Part of the clones is not carried over; for the studies checked, unresolved V genes explain less than half of this, and the remainder is unexplained. This sample lists 200,000 to 250,000 clones; approximately 86% were detected once. The top ten clonotypes cover 4% to 6% of the sample. Input material: peripheral blood. These receptor sequences come from a woman of 80 years or more with active or convalescent COVID-19.

V and J are TRBV27 and TRBJ1-2, with 7 bases lining up with TRBD1. CDR3 size: 13 residues. V dropped 6 bases and J dropped 4; count of bases not matched to a gene: 5. Germline assignment: CDR1 MNHEY and CDR2 SMNVEV (reference sequence). CDR3 in DNA: TGTGCCAGCAGCAAAGACAGGGCCTATGGCTACACCTTC. Translated, it gives CASSKDRAYGYTF.

This clone is a singleton in its sample. The J gene is TRBJ1-6, the V gene TRBV28; perhaps TRBD1 as D (5 bases). CDR3 length: 15 residues. V lost 5 bases, J lost 9 bases, and 17 bases lay in between. CDR1 is MDHEN, CDR2 SYDVKM, per germline. In nucleotides, the CDR3 is TGTGCCAGCAGTCCACCGATGGGGCAGGGTTCACCCCTCCACTTT. Translation gives CASSPPMGQGSPLHF. Full variable domain (rest looked up from reference TRBV28 and TRBJ1-6): DVKVTQSSRYLVKRTGEKVFLECVQDMDHENMFWYRQDPGLGLRLIYFSYDVKMKEKGDIPEGYSVSREKKERFSLILESASTNQTSMYLCASSPPMGQGSPLHFGNGTRLTVT.

This chain joins TRBV24-1 and TRBJ1-2, with a possible D match to TRBD1 (5 bases). The CDR3 has 16 amino acids. Trimming pared 2 bases from V and 8 bases from J, leaving 20 bases between. Germline assignment: CDR1 KGHDR and CDR2 SFDVKD. The CDR3: CATSDSTLGDSGGYTF. The CDR3 coding sequence is TGTGCCACCAGTGATTCCACGTTAGGGGATTCCGGGGGCTACACCTTC.

The gene calls are TRBV2 and TRBJ2-7, with 13 bases that match TRBD2. Germline V lookup: CDR1 SNHLY, CDR2 FYNNEI. The CDR3 runs to 14 residues. Unmatched junction bases numbered 4, after V lost 5 bases and J lost 6 bases. The CDR3 loop is CASSRLAGGGEQYF. In DNA form, the CDR3 reads TGTGCCAGCAGTAGACTAGCGGGAGGTGGCGAGCAGTACTTC.

V and J are TRBV2 and TRBJ1-1; the D gene is possibly TRBD1 (5 bases). Germline assignment: CDR1 SNHLY and CDR2 FYNNEI. This CDR3 is built from 11 residues. Between the trimmed V and J ends, which lost 6 bases and 5 bases, there was a span of 7 bases. DNA for the CDR3: TGTGCCAGCAGGGAGGGGACTGAAGCTTTCTTT. Protein sequence: CASREGTEAFF. Complete variable domain (other parts from reference TRBV2 and TRBJ1-1): EPEVTQTPSHQVTQMGQEVILRCVPISNHLYFYWYRQILGQKVEFLVSFYNNEISEKSEIFDDQFSVERPDGSNFTLKIRSTKLEDSAMYFCASREGTEAFFGQGTRLTVV.